The rows below give T cell receptor beta chains drawn from one sample of a study of OX40 agonist ivuxolimab in advanced cancers. TCRdb's copy holds only in-frame clones and misses some; the assay was immunoSEQ multiplex PCR. Of approximately 44,000 clones in the sample, around 80% are singletons; the top ten hold roughly 2.6%. Sample: CD4+ or CD8+ T cells sorted from blood, taken in a trial of the OX40 agonist ivuxolimab. These receptor sequences come from an adult with an advanced solid tumor such as melanoma, head and neck, liver or kidney cancer. CDR3s include the opening cysteine and the closing phenylalanine or tryptophan. D genes are given only for firm matches. The size entry is marked missing in some rows and otherwise reads once, few, many or a size class.

v_call: TRBV7-9; d_call: -; j_call: TRBJ1-1; clone_size: -; cdr3_aa: CASSLQGGDEAFF; cdr3_nt: TGTGCCAGCAGCTTACAGGGCGGTGATGAAGCTTTCTTT
v_call: TRBV9; d_call: -; j_call: TRBJ2-3; clone_size: once; cdr3_aa: CASSAGGSDTQYF; cdr3_nt: TGTGCCAGCAGCGCCGGAGGTTCAGATACGCAGTATTTT
v_call: TRBV7-9; d_call: TRBD1; j_call: TRBJ1-1; clone_size: -; cdr3_aa: CASRLDRVWSMNTEAFF; cdr3_nt: TGTGCCAGCAGATTAGACAGGGTCTGGTCGATGAACACTGAAGCTTTCTTT
v_call: TRBV20-1; d_call: -; j_call: TRBJ1-1; clone_size: -; cdr3_aa: CSASLNTEAFF; cdr3_nt: TGCAGTGCTTCCCTGAACACTGAAGCTTTCTTT
v_call: TRBV10-3; d_call: -; j_call: TRBJ2-5; clone_size: -; cdr3_aa: CAISASGGQGETQYF; cdr3_nt: TGTGCCATCAGTGCTAGCGGGGGACAGGGGGAGACCCAGTACTTC
v_call: TRBV6-5; d_call: -; j_call: TRBJ2-6; clone_size: -; cdr3_aa: CASRVQGTGANVLTF; cdr3_nt: TGTGCCAGCAGGGTACAGGGAACTGGGGCCAACGTCCTGACTTTC
v_call: TRBV4-3; d_call: -; j_call: TRBJ1-3; clone_size: -; cdr3_aa: CASSQPTAPSGNTIYF; cdr3_nt: TGCGCCAGCAGCCAACCTACAGCGCCGTCGGGAAACACCATATATTTT
v_call: TRBV19; d_call: -; j_call: TRBJ1-2; clone_size: -; cdr3_aa: CASSGQTYGYTF; cdr3_nt: TGTGCCAGTAGTGGACAGACATATGGCTACACCTTC
v_call: TRBV2; d_call: -; j_call: TRBJ2-7; clone_size: -; cdr3_aa: CASGAARYEQYF; cdr3_nt: TGTGCCAGCGGTGCTGCCAGGTACGAGCAGTACTTC
v_call: TRBV6-1; d_call: -; j_call: TRBJ2-7; clone_size: -; cdr3_aa: CASDTGNEQYF; cdr3_nt: TGTGCCAGCGACACGGGGAACGAGCAGTACTTC
v_call: TRBV19; d_call: TRBD1; j_call: TRBJ2-7; clone_size: -; cdr3_aa: CASSIEPGQGGNEQYF; cdr3_nt: TGTGCCAGTAGTATAGAACCGGGACAGGGAGGCAACGAGCAGTACTTC
v_call: TRBV6-1; d_call: TRBD1; j_call: TRBJ1-4; clone_size: -; cdr3_aa: CASSAGQGGGEKLFF; cdr3_nt: TGTGCCAGCAGTGCCGGACAGGGCGGAGGTGAAAAACTGTTTTTT
v_call: TRBV6-5; d_call: -; j_call: TRBJ1-2; clone_size: -; cdr3_aa: CASKQGSGYTF; cdr3_nt: TGTGCCAGCAAACAGGGTAGTGGCTACACCTTC
v_call: TRBV5-4; d_call: -; j_call: TRBJ2-3; clone_size: -; cdr3_aa: CASSGSGGADTQYF; cdr3_nt: TGTGCCAGCAGCGGGAGTGGGGGCGCAGATACGCAGTATTTT
v_call: TRBV5-1; d_call: -; j_call: TRBJ2-3; clone_size: few; cdr3_aa: CASSNGAGRGTDTQYF; cdr3_nt: TGCGCCAGCAGCAACGGGGCCGGGAGAGGGACAGATACGCAGTATTTT
v_call: TRBV15; d_call: TRBD1; j_call: TRBJ2-7; clone_size: few; cdr3_aa: CATSCRGQELSYEQYF; cdr3_nt: TGCGCCACCAGCTGCAGGGGGCAGGAACTCTCCTACGAGCAGTACTTC
v_call: TRBV5-6; d_call: TRBD2; j_call: TRBJ2-7; clone_size: -; cdr3_aa: CASSLQAGPVYEQYF; cdr3_nt: TGTGCCAGCAGCTTGCAAGCGGGGCCCGTCTACGAGCAGTACTTC
v_call: TRBV11-2; d_call: -; j_call: TRBJ2-3; clone_size: -; cdr3_aa: CASSPEGLSRDTQYF; cdr3_nt: TGTGCCAGCAGCCCGGAAGGGTTGTCTAGAGATACGCAGTATTTT
v_call: TRBV6-5; d_call: TRBD2; j_call: TRBJ2-7; clone_size: -; cdr3_aa: CASSYSKESGGEYF; cdr3_nt: TGTGCCAGCAGTTACTCGAAGGAGTCTGGGGGGGAGTACTTC
v_call: TRBV27; d_call: -; j_call: TRBJ1-1; clone_size: once; cdr3_aa: CASSATRDTEAFF; cdr3_nt: TGTGCCAGCAGTGCTACGAGGGACACTGAAGCTTTCTTT
v_call: TRBV7-7; d_call: -; j_call: TRBJ2-5; clone_size: -; cdr3_aa: CASSLRGEWPNQETQYF; cdr3_nt: TGTGCCAGCAGCTTGCGAGGGGAGTGGCCAAACCAAGAGACCCAGTACTTC
v_call: TRBV5-1; d_call: -; j_call: TRBJ1-5; clone_size: -; cdr3_aa: CASSFEGGQPQHF; cdr3_nt: TGCGCCAGCAGCTTCGAGGGAGGACAGCCCCAGCATTTT
v_call: TRBV11-2; d_call: -; j_call: TRBJ1-4; clone_size: -; cdr3_aa: CASSLDGATNEKLFF; cdr3_nt: TGTGCCAGCAGCTTAGACGGTGCAACTAATGAAAAACTGTTTTTT
v_call: TRBV5-1; d_call: -; j_call: TRBJ1-5; clone_size: few; cdr3_aa: CASSLTGAEQPQHF; cdr3_nt: TGCGCCAGCAGCTTGACGGGGGCTGAACAGCCCCAGCATTTT
v_call: TRBV15; d_call: TRBD2; j_call: TRBJ2-7; clone_size: few; cdr3_aa: CATSRVAGTYEQYF; cdr3_nt: TGTGCCACCAGCCGGGTAGCGGGAACCTACGAGCAGTACTTC
v_call: TRBV5-1; d_call: -; j_call: TRBJ1-5; clone_size: -; cdr3_aa: CARTTGHNQPQHF; cdr3_nt: TGCGCCAGGACTACCGGGCACAATCAGCCCCAGCATTTT